This entry lists 4 T cell receptor beta chains sequenced from one sample in a study of blood T cell repertoires in COVID-19. The protocol was immunoSEQ multiplex PCR, while the TCRdb copy is restricted to in-frame clones and leaves out a portion. In the table there are approximately 250,000 clones, approximately 90% of which are singletons. The sample consisted of PBMCs or T cells enriched from blood (not recorded which). The receptors shown here come from a man aged 35 to 55 who had been exposed to COVID-19.

This clone was observed a single time. V usage is TRBV18 and J usage is TRBJ2-1; 8 nucleotides agree with TRBD2. The CDR3 is 15 amino acids. Germline loops: CDR1 KGHSH, CDR2 LQKENI. Germline trimming cut 8 bases from V and 10 bases from J; bases unmatched to any gene: 16. In DNA form, the CDR3 reads TGTGCCAGCCGCCCCCCAGCGGGAGCTTTGAGAGAGCAGTTCTTC. It yields the protein CASRPPAGALREQFF.

This chain connects TRBV4-3 to TRBJ2-3, with D perhaps TRBD1 (5 bases). The CDR3 is 16 residues long. Germline V gene data show CDR1 as LGHNA and CDR2 as YSLEER. The V end was cut by 0 bases, the J end by 0 bases, with 10 bases between. CDR3 amino acids: CASSQDQGSSTDTQYF. The CDR3 bases are TGCGCCAGCAGCCAAGATCAGGGCTCTAGCACAGATACGCAGTATTTT.

J is TRBJ2-1 and V is TRBV5-4, with 9 bases fitting TRBD1. The CDR3 runs to 14 residues. The germline V gene encodes CDR1 SGHNT and CDR2 YYREEE (reference sequence). V shed 2 bases, J shed 6 bases, and the junction held 3 bases outside the gene matches. CDR3 DNA sequence: TGTGCCAGCAGCTTCCGGGACAGGGCCAATGAGCAGTTCTTC. This translates into CASSFRDRANEQFF. The whole variable domain, filled in from reference TRBV5-4 and TRBJ2-1, reads ETGVTQSPTHLIKTRGQQVTLRCSSQSGHNTVSWYQQALGQGPQFIFQYYREEENGRGNFPPRFSGLQFPNYSSELNVNALELDDSALYLCASSFRDRANEQFFGPGTRLTVL.

The chain carries TRBV16 and TRBJ1-1, with TRBD1 as a possible D gene (6 bases). The CDR3 is made up of 11 amino acids. Trimming shortened V by 8 bases and J by 11 bases, and 15 bases separated the two germline ends. The germline V gene has CDR1 KGHSY and CDR2 FQNENV. CDR3 sequence reads: CASGTRGLAFF. CDR3 sequence (DNA): TGTGCCAGCGGAACCAGGGGTTTGGCTTTCTTT.